The TCR beta chain under discussion was sequenced for a study of blood T cell repertoires in COVID-19. About the research overall: Nucleic acid was either cDNA or gDNA, and it came from T cells, B-cell-depleted T cells, or PBMCs.

Source study methods: Cell counts per sample came from amplifying reference gene primers. The table came from immunoSEQ multiplex PCR; TCRdb's copy has only in-frame clones and leaves some out. Clone size and the V and J calls come from that table; the DNA yielded D and trimming. The table lists under 500,000 clones, 87% of them singletons. The study drew participants aged roughly 18 to 89 years from 20 to 30 US areas. Participants reported their clinical history, and cohort assignment relied on those reports. The CDR3 loop spans 16 amino acids. Germline lookup yields CDR1 SGHTA and CDR2 FQGNSA. Trimming shortened V by 2 bases and J by 4 bases, and 14 bases separated the two germline ends.

The receptor was isolated from a woman aged 18-30 years with acute COVID-19. Sequencing was carried out using PBMCs or T cells enriched from blood (not recorded which). This chain uses TRBV7-2 with TRBJ1-4; TRBD1 might be the D (6 bases). CDR3 nucleotide sequence: TGTGCCAGCAGCTTACTCCGTCGGACAGATAATGAAAAACTGTTTTTT. It codes for CASSLLRRTDNEKLFF.